This TCR delta chain was retrieved from a study of gamma-delta T cells after stem cell transplantation. CDR3 size: 20 residues. The germline V gene encodes CDR1 GEAIGNYY and CDR2 EKD. This clone showed up just a few times. The germline gene is not matched at one end of the junction; a read error may be the cause. TCRdb re-called the RT-PCR reads using CATT. This table has approximately 1,100 delta-chain clones, 3.8% appearing once. The receptor was derived from a human donor. It is not recorded whose cells these are; they may come from a transplant donor. The chain recombines TRDV2 with TRDJ3; 9 bases are a match to TRDD3. The sample consisted of gamma-delta T cells. The CDR3, as DNA: TGTGCCTGTGACTCGTTTACTGGGGGACCGAGCTCCTGTGACACCCGACCGATGTTTTTC. Amino acid sequence: CACDSFTGGPSSCDTRPMFF.